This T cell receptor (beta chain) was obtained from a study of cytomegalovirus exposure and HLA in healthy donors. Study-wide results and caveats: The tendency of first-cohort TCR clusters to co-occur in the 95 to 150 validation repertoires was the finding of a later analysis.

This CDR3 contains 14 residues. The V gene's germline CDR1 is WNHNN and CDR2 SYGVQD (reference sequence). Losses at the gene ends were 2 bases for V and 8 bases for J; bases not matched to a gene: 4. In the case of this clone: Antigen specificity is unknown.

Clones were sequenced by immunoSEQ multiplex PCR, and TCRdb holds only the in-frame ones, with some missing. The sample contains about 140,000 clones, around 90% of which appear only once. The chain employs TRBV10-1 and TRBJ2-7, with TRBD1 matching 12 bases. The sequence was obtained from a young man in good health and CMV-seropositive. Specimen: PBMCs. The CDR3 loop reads CASSETGQGAKQYF. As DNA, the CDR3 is TGCGCCAGCAGTGAGACGGGACAGGGGGCCAAGCAGTACTTC.